One and the same sample provided the 16 T cell receptor beta chains below, sequenced in a study of blood T cell repertoires in COVID-19. Profiling relied on immunoSEQ multiplex PCR, and the TCRdb table lists in-frame clones only, not all of them. The data hold 200,000 to 250,000 clones, with about 86% observed a single time. Specimen: peripheral blood. These receptors were obtained from an elderly man with acute or convalescent COVID-19.

This chain joins TRBV18 and TRBJ1-2; D is undetermined. Trimming shortened V by 0 bases and J by 0 bases, and 8 bases separated the two germline ends. CDR1 KGHSH and CDR2 LQKENI come from the germline V gene. The CDR3 length is 15 residues. CDR3 DNA sequence: TGTGCCAGCTCACCACCGACAAGAACTAACTATGGCTACACCTTC. Translated, it gives CASSPPTRTNYGYTF.

V is TRBV11-3 and J is TRBJ2-5; 9 bases align to TRBD2. CDR1 is SGHNT and CDR2 is YENEEA in the germline V gene. CDR3 length equals 15 residues. V was clipped by 5 bases and J by 3 bases; unmatched bases: 7. The chain's CDR3 is CASSLGLAREETQYF. In DNA, the CDR3 is TGTGCCAGCAGCCTCGGACTAGCGAGGGAAGAGACCCAGTACTTC.

The V and J genes are TRBV9 and TRBJ2-2, with 7 bases fitting TRBD1. CDR1 is SGDLS, CDR2 YYNGEE, per germline. Trimming at V came to 9 bases and at J to 2 bases, leaving 7 bases not matched to a gene. The CDR3 has 14 amino acids. The CDR3, as DNA: TGTGCCACCACGAGGGGGCCTAACACCGGGGAGCTGTTTTTT. Translating gives CATTRGPNTGELFF.

The J gene is TRBJ1-6, the V gene TRBV5-8, with 8 nucleotides matching TRBD1. The CDR3 totals 14 residues. Germline trimming cut 4 bases from V and 10 bases from J; bases unmatched to any gene: 7. The germline gives CDR1 SGHTS, CDR2 YDEGEE. Written as DNA, the CDR3 is TGTGCCAGCAGCCCAGCCAGGGGGCAATCACCCCTCCACTTT. Amino acid sequence: CASSPARGQSPLHF.

This CDR3 reads CASGQPGGWAYGYTF. DNA of the CDR3: TGTGCTAGTGGTCAACCAGGGGGCTGGGCCTATGGCTACACCTTC. V and J are TRBV12-5 and TRBJ1-2; TRBD1 matches 8 bases. The ends lost 5 bases at V and 4 bases at J; junction bases unmatched: 9. Germline lookup yields CDR1 LGHNT and CDR2 FRNRAP. The CDR3 has 15 residues.

The V and J genes are TRBV24-1 and TRBJ2-1; TRBD2 matches 8 bases. This CDR3 spans 13 amino acids. The germline gives CDR1 KGHDR, CDR2 SFDVKD. V dropped 7 bases and J dropped 4; count of bases not matched to a gene: 2. The CDR3 sequence is CATSERGYNEQFF. The CDR3 DNA sequence: TGTGCCACCAGCGAGCGGGGGTACAATGAGCAGTTCTTC.

The V gene is TRBV5-1, the J gene TRBJ1-6; tentative D call: TRBD1 (6 bases). Between the trimmed V and J ends, which lost 1 base and 7 bases, there was a span of 12 bases. Germline-derived CDR1 and CDR2 are SGHRS and YFSETQ. The CDR3 is made up of 15 amino acids. CDR3 amino acids: CASSLTGLENSPLHF. CDR3 DNA sequence: TGCGCCAGCAGCTTGACAGGGCTGGAGAATTCACCCCTCCACTTT.

The chain has TRBV3-1 (or the pseudogene TRBV3-2) and TRBJ2-1; D unresolved. Deletions cut 5 bases from V and 5 bases from J, with 13 bases between. Germline V gives CDR1 LGHDT, CDR2 YNNKEL (reference sequence). This CDR3 contains 14 residues. The CDR3 sequence: CASSFSGSHNEQFF. CDR3 nucleotides: TGTGCCAGCAGCTTTTCCGGGTCGCACAATGAGCAGTTCTTC.

The chain combines TRBV18 with TRBJ1-2, with D unresolved. V was cut by 0 bases and J by 4 bases, with 9 bases left in between. The CDR3 sequence is 14 residues long. The germline V gene has CDR1 KGHSH and CDR2 LQKENI. The CDR3 sequence is CASSPPLAGYGYTF. DNA for the CDR3: TGTGCCAGCTCACCACCTTTGGCGGGCTATGGCTACACCTTC. Complete variable domain (other parts from reference TRBV18 and TRBJ1-2): NAGVMQNPRHLVRRRGQEARLRCSPMKGHSHVYWYRQLPEEGLKFMVYLQKENIIDESGMPKERFSAEFPKEGPSILRIQQVVRGDSAAYFCASSPPLAGYGYTFGSGTRLTVV.

V and J are TRBV25-1 and TRBJ2-5, with 7 bases matching TRBD2. CDR3 length: 16 amino acids. The germline gives CDR1 MGHDK, CDR2 SYGVNS. The V and J ends lost 2 bases and 5 bases, in that order; junction bases with no gene match: 11. CDR3 sequence (DNA): TGTGCCAGCAGTGAACCCGCTAGCGGTCGGTTGGAGACCCAGTACTTC. Its protein is CASSEPASGRLETQYF.

The rearrangement joins TRBV14 to TRBJ1-1; 10 nucleotides align to TRBD1. The J segment lost 9 bases and the V segment lost 3 bases, leaving 4 bases of the junction unmatched. Germline-derived CDR1 and CDR2 are SGHDN and FVKESK. The CDR3 is made up of 13 amino acids. The CDR3 DNA is TGTGCCAGCAGCCAGGGGGGACAGGGGCAAGCTTTCTTT. Translating it yields CASSQGGQGQAFF.

The chain couples TRBV7-2 to TRBJ1-2; D unclear. The CDR3 runs to 15 residues. V lost 1 base and J lost 3, with 12 bases in between. Germline V CDR1 and CDR2: SGHTA, FQGNSA. In DNA, the CDR3 is TGTGCCAGCAGCTTAGGTGTGGGGAGGGACTATGGCTACACCTTC. Protein product: CASSLGVGRDYGYTF.

This chain joins TRBV2 and TRBJ1-1; D unresolved. Germline V gene sequence: CDR1 SNHLY, CDR2 FYNNEI. V was clipped by 5 bases and J by 2 bases, with 9 bases between them. The CDR3 is made up of 13 amino acids. The CDR3 reads CASSSTHNTEAFF. CDR3 coding DNA: TGTGCCAGCAGTTCGACACACAACACTGAAGCTTTCTTT. The full variable domain, in which reference TRBV2 and TRBJ1-1 provide the parts outside the CDR3, is EPEVTQTPSHQVTQMGQEVILRCVPISNHLYFYWYRQILGQKVEFLVSFYNNEISEKSEIFDDQFSVERPDGSNFTLKIRSTKLEDSAMYFCASSSTHNTEAFFGQGTRLTVV.

The table lists this clone with a count of one. The CDR3 nucleotides read TGTGCCAGCAGTCCCGGGGGGGCGGAGACCCAGTACTTC. Protein: CASSPGGAETQYF. This chain links TRBV12-3 or TRBV12-4 with TRBJ2-5; 8 bases line up with TRBD2. The CDR3 is 13 residues long. J gave up 5 bases and V 5 bases, and 4 bases lay outside the gene matches.

This chain connects TRBV5-4 to TRBJ2-7; 8 positions agree with TRBD1. Per the germline V gene, CDR1 is SGHNT and CDR2 is YYREEE (reference sequence). V shed 3 bases, J shed 4 bases, and the junction held 9 bases outside the gene matches. This CDR3 contains 15 residues. CDR3: CASSSMDRVRYEQYF. The DNA for the CDR3 is TGTGCCAGCAGCTCTATGGACAGGGTGCGGTACGAGCAGTACTTC.

This clone was counted a single time. This chain uses TRBV6-5 with TRBJ2-7; 7 bases map to TRBD1. In germline, CDR1 is MNHEY, CDR2 SVGAGI. V lost 2 bases, J lost 0 bases, and 4 bases stayed unmatched. The CDR3 totals 15 residues. The CDR3 spells CASSYKTGSSYEQYF. The CDR3 DNA is TGTGCCAGCAGTTACAAGACAGGGTCCTCCTACGAGCAGTACTTC.